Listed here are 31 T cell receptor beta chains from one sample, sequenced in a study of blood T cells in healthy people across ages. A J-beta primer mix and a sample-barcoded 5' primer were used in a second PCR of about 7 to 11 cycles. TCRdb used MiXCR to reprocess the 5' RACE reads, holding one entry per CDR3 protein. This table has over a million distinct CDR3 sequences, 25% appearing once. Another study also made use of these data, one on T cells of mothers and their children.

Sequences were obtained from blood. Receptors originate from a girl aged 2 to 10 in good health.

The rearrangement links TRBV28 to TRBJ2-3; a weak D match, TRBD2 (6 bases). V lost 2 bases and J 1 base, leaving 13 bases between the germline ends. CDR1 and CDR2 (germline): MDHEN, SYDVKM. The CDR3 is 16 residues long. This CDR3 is CASSLRWGEGTDTQYF. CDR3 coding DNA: TGTGCCAGCAGTTTAAGGTGGGGGGAGGGCACAGATACGCAGTATTTT.

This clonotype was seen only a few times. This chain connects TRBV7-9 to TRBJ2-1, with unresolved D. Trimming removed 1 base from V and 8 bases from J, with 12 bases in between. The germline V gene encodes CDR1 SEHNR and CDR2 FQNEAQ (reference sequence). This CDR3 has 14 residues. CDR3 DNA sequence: TGTGCCAGCAGCTTAGATTCTAACGTCTATGAGCAGTTCTTC. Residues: CASSLDSNVYEQFF. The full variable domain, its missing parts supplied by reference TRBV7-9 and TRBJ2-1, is DTGVSQNPRHKITKRGQNVTFRCDPISEHNRLYWYRQTLGQGPEFLTYFQNEAQLEKSRLLSDRFSAERPKGSFSTLEIQRTEQGDSAMYLCASSLDSNVYEQFFGPGTRLTVL.

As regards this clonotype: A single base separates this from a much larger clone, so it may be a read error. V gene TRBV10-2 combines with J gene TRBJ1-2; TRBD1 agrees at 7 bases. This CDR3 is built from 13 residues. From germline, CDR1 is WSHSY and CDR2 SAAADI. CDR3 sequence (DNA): TGCGCCAACAGTCCGACAGGGTTCTATGGCTACACCTTC. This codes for CANSPTGFYGYTF.

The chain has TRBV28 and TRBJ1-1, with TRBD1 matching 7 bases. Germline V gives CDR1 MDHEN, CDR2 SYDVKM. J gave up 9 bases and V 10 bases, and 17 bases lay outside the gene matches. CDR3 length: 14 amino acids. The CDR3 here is CATLSRTGNMQAFF. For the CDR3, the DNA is TGTGCCACCTTATCCAGGACAGGCAATATGCAAGCTTTCTTT.

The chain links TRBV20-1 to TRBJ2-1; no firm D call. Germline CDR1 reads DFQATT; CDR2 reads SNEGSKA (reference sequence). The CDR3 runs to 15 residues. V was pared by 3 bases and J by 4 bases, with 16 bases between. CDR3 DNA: TGCAGTGCTAGGAACTCCCTCGAAATTTACAATGAGCAGTTCTTC. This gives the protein CSARNSLEIYNEQFF.

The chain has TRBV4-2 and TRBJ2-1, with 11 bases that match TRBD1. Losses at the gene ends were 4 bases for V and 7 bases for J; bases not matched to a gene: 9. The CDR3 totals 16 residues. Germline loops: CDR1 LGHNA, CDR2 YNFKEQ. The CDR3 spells CASSRGTGGIGNEQFF. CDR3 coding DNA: TGTGCCAGCAGCCGGGGGACAGGGGGGATTGGGAATGAGCAGTTCTTC.

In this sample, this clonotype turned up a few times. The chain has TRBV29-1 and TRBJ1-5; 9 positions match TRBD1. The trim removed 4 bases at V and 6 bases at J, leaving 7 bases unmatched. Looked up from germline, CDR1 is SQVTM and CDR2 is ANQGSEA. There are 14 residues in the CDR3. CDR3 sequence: CSVATGGGGQPQHF. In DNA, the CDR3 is TGCAGCGTTGCTACAGGGGGCGGGGGTCAGCCCCAGCATTTT. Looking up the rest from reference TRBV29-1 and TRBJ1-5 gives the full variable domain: SAVISQKPSRDICQRGTSLTIQCQVDSQVTMMFWYRQQPGQSLTLIATANQGSEATYESGFVIDKFPISRPNLTFSTLTVSNMSPEDSSIYLCSVATGGGGQPQHFGDGTRLSIL.

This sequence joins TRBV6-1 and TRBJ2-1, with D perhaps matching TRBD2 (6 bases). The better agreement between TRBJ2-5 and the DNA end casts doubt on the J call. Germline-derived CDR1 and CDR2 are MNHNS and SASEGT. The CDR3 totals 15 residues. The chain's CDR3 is CASRETGESFGTQYF. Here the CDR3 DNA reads TGTGCCAGCAGAGAGACGGGGGAGTCTTTTGGGACCCAGTACTTC.

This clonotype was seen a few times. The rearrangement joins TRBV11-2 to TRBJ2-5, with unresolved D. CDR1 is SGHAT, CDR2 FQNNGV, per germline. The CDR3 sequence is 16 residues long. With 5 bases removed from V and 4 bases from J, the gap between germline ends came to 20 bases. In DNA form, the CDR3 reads TGTGCCAGCAGCCCGCGTGTGATGGATGGGCGAGAGACCCAGTACTTC. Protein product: CASSPRVMDGRETQYF.

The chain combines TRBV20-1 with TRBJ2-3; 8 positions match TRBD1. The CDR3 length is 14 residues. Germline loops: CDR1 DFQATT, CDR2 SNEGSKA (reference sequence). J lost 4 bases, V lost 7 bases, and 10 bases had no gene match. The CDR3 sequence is CSVSTGEESDTQYF. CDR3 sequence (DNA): TGCAGTGTCTCGACAGGGGAGGAGTCAGATACGCAGTATTTT.

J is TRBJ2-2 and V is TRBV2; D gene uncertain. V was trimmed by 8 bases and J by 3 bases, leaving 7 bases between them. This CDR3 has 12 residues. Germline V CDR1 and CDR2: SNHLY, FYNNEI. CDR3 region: CASLLDTGELFF. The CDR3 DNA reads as TGTGCCAGCTTATTGGACACCGGGGAGCTGTTTTTT.

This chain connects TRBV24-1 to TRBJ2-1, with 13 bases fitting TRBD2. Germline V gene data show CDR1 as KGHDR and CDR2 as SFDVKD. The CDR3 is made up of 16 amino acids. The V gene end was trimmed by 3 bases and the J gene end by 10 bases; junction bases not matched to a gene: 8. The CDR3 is CATSDRTSGSMGEQFF. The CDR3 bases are TGTGCCACCAGTGATCGGACTAGCGGGAGTATGGGCGAGCAGTTCTTC.

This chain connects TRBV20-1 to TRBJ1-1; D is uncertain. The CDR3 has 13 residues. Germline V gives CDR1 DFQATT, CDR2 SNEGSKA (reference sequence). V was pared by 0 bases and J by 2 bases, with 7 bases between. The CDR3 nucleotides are TGCAGTGCTAGAGATAGTGACAACACTGAAGCTTTCTTT. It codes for CSARDSDNTEAFF.

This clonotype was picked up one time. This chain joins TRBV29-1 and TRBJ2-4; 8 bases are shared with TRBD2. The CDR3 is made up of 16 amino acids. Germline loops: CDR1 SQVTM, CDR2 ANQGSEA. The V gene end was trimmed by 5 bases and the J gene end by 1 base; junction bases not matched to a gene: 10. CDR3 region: CSVLRLAQGAKNIQYF. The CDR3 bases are TGCAGCGTTCTACGACTAGCGCAAGGGGCCAAAAACATTCAGTACTTC.

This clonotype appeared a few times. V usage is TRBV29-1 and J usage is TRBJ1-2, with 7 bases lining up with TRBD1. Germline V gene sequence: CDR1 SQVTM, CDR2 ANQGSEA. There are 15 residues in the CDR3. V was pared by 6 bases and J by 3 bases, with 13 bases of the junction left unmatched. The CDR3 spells CSVFPTGAGDYGYTF. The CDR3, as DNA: TGCAGCGTCTTTCCTACAGGGGCCGGCGACTATGGCTACACCTTC.

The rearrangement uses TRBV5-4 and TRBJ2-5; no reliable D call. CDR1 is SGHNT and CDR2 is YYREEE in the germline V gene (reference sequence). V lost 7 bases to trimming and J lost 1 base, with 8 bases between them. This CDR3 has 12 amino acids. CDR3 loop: CASGVPQETQYF. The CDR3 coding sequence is TGTGCCAGCGGGGTCCCCCAAGAGACCCAGTACTTC.

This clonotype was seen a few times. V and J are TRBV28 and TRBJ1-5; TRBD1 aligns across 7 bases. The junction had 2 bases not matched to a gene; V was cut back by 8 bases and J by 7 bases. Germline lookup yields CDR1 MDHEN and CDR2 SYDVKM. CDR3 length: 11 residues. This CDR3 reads CASGDSQPQHF. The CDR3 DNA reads TGTGCCAGCGGGGACAGCCAGCCCCAGCATTTT. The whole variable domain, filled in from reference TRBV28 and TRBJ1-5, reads DVKVTQSSRYLVKRTGEKVFLECVQDMDHENMFWYRQDPGLGLRLIYFSYDVKMKEKGDIPEGYSVSREKKERFSLILESASTNQTSMYLCASGDSQPQHFGDGTRLSIL.

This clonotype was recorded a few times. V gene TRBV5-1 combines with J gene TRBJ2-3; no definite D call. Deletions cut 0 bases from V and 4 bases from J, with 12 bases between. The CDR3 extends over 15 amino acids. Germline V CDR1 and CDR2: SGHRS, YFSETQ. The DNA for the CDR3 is TGCGCCAGCAGCTTGGGTTCGGCTAGAGCAGATACGCAGTATTTT. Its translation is CASSLGSARADTQYF.

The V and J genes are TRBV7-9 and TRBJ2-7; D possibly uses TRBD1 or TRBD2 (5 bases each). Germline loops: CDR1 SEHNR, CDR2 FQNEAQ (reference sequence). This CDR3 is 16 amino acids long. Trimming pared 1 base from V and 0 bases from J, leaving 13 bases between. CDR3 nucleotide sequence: TGTGCCAGCAGCTTAGGGGGGACGGCGAGCTCCTACGAGCAGTACTTC. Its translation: CASSLGGTASSYEQYF.

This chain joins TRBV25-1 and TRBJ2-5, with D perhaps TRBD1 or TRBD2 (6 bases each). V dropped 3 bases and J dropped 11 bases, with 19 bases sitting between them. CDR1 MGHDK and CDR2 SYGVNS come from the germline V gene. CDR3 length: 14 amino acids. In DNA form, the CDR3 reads TGTGCCAGCAGTGAGGTTCTAGGGGGTCGGGAGCAGTACTTC. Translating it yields CASSEVLGGREQYF.

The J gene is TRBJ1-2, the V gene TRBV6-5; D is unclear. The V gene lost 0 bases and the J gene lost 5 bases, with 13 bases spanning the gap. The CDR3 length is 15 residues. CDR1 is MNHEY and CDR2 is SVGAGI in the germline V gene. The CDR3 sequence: CASSYSKGLGYGYTF. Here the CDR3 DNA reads TGTGCCAGCAGTTACTCGAAGGGTTTGGGGTATGGCTACACCTTC.

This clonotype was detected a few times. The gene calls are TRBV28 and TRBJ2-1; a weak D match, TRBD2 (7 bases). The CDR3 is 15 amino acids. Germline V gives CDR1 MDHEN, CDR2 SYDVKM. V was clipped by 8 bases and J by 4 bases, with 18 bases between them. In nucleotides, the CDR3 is TGTGCCAGCCTAGATAGGAGGGGGGGGTACAATGAGCAGTTCTTC. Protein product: CASLDRRGGYNEQFF.

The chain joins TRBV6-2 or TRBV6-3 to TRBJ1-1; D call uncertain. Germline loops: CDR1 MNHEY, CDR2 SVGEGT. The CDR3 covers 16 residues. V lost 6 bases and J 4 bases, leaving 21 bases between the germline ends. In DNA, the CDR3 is TGTGCCAGCAGCCCCGGAGATCGCGGTGACGTCACTGAAGCTTTCTTT. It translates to CASSPGDRGDVTEAFF.

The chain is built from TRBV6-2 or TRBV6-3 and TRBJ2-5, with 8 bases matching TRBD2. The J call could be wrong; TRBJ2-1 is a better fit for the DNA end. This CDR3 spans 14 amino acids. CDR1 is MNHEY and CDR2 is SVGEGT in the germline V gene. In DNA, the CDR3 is TGTGCCAGCACGTTGGGCGGGGGGAGCGGTGAGCAGTTCTTC. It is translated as CASTLGGGSGEQFF.

The CDR3, as DNA: TGTGCCACCCTTCGGGGCGTAAATCACAACACAGATACGCAGTATTTT. Protein product: CATLRGVNHNTDTQYF. The genes are TRBV6-5 and TRBJ2-3; D may correspond to TRBD1 or TRBD2 (5 bases each). V was shortened by 10 bases and J by 2 bases, with 22 bases between the two germline ends. The CDR3 length is 16 residues. Germline V CDR1 and CDR2: MNHEY, SVGAGI.

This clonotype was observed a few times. CDR3 protein: CASSEDPLRPYNEQFF. The CDR3 DNA sequence: TGCGCCAGCAGTGAGGACCCCCTCAGGCCCTACAATGAGCAGTTCTTC. This chain joins TRBV10-1 and TRBJ2-1; D not certain. Germline V CDR1 and CDR2: WNHNN, SYGVQD (reference sequence). Between the trimmed V and J ends, which lost 2 bases and 2 bases, there was a span of 13 bases. CDR3 length: 16 amino acids.

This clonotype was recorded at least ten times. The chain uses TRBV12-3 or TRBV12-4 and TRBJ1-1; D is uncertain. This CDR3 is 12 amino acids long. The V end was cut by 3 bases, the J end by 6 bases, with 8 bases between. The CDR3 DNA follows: TGTGCCAGCAGTTTTGGCCTATCTGAAGCTTTCTTT. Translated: CASSFGLSEAFF.

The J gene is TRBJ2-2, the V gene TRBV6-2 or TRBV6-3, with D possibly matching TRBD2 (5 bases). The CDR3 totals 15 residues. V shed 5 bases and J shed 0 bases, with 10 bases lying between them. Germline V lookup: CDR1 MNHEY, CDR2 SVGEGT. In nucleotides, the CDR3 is TGTGCCAGCAGTAGTCCCGGGACGAACACCGGGGAGCTGTTTTTT. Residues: CASSSPGTNTGELFF.

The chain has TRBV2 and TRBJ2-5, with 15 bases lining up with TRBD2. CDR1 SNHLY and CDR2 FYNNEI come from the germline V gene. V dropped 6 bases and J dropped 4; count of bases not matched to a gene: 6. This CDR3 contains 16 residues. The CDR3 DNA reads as TGTGCCAGCAGACCCCGGACTAGCGGGGGGGGAGAGACCCAGTACTTC. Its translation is CASRPRTSGGGETQYF.

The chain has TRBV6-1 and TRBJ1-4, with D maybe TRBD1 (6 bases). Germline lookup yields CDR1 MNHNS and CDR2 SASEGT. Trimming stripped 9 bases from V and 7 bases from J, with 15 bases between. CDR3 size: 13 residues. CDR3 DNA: TGTGCCAGTTTACAGGGTTTAACTGAAAAACTGTTTTTT. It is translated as CASLQGLTEKLFF.

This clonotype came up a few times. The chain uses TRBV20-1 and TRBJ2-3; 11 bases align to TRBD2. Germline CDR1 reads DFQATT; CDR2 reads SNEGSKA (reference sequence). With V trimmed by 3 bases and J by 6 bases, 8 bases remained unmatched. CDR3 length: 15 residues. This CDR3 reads CSASLTSGAVDTQYF. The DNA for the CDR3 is TGCAGTGCTAGTTTGACTAGCGGGGCTGTGGATACGCAGTATTTT.